One and the same sample provided the 20 T cell receptor beta chains below, sequenced in a study of T-cell reconstitution after alpha-beta-depleted transplantation in children. Unique molecular identifiers were used in preparing the TCRbeta library. MiXCR was run by TCRdb on the PCR reads, yielding one entry per CDR3 protein. The sample consists of 70,000 to 95,000 distinct CDR3 sequences, less than 20% of them appearing once. Sequenced material: PBMCs, mostly from graft donor cells, taken 360 days after TCRalphabeta/CD19-depleted stem cell transplant. Receptor source: a male patient aged 2 to 10 who had a stem cell transplant for acute lymphoblastic leukemia, so the T cells may come from the graft donor.

The table lists this clonotype with a few counts. The gene calls are TRBV21-1 and TRBJ2-3; no check of the table's D call, TRBD2, against the DNA was made. TRBV21-1 is reported as a pseudogene. This CDR3 contains 16 residues. CDR3 bases: TGTGCCAGCAGCAAAGGGATTAGCGTGAACACAGATACGCAGTATTTT. Its protein is CASSKGISVNTDTQYF.

This sequence joins TRBV24-1 and TRBJ2-3; TRBD2 might be the D (5 bases). The CDR3 consists of 15 residues. Trimming took 3 bases from V and 3 from J, leaving 12 bases between them. Germline loops: CDR1 KGHDR, CDR2 SFDVKD. CDR3 nucleotides: TGTGCCACCAGTGATGGAGAGGGCCATACAGATACGCAGTATTTT. Protein sequence: CATSDGEGHTDTQYF.

This clonotype came up many times. The CDR3: CASSVVRVAIDNQETQYF. Here the CDR3 DNA reads TGTGCCAGCAGTGTAGTACGCGTGGCCATAGATAACCAAGAGACCCAGTACTTC. V and J are TRBV6-1 and TRBJ2-5; D is unresolved. The CDR3 sequence is 18 residues long. Germline lookup yields CDR1 MNHNS and CDR2 SASEGT. V was clipped by 4 bases and J by 0 bases, with 21 bases between them.

This clonotype was recorded a few times. This chain links TRBV6-1 with TRBJ2-1; D unclear. The V end was cut by 8 bases, the J end by 9 bases, with 11 bases between. Germline CDR1 reads MNHNS; CDR2 reads SASEGT. The CDR3 has 11 amino acids. CDR3 residues: CASVGFGEQFF. DNA for the CDR3: TGTGCCAGCGTGGGGTTCGGTGAGCAGTTCTTC.

This rearrangement joins TRBV5-1 to TRBJ2-7; TRBD1 aligns across 7 bases. The CDR3 consists of 15 residues. With V trimmed by 3 bases and J by 4 bases, 10 bases remained unmatched. The germline CDR1 and CDR2 sequences are SGHRS and YFSETQ. The DNA for the CDR3 is TGCGCCAGCAGCTCCGGCCGGGACAGAGGATACGAGCAGTACTTC. It yields the protein CASSSGRDRGYEQYF.

J is TRBJ2-5 and V is TRBV12-3 or TRBV12-4; D is undetermined. V was shortened by 3 bases and J by 3 bases, with 8 bases between the two germline ends. CDR3 length: 13 amino acids. CDR3 residues: CASSLLGKETQYF. CDR3 nucleotide sequence: TGTGCCAGCAGTTTGTTAGGGAAAGAGACCCAGTACTTC.

This clonotype was detected a few times. This CDR3 reads CASRLGRNTGELFF. For the CDR3, the DNA is TGTGCCAGCAGGCTGGGGAGGAACACCGGGGAGCTGTTTTTT. V gene TRBV2 combines with J gene TRBJ2-2, with a weak D call TRBD2 (5 bases). CDR3 length: 14 residues. V lost 6 bases to trimming and J lost 1 base, with 9 bases between them. Germline CDR1 reads SNHLY; CDR2 reads FYNNEI.

This chain links TRBV29-1 with TRBJ2-7; TRBD2 might be the D (6 bases). V was pared by 1 base and J by 4 bases, with 17 bases between. CDR3 length: 15 residues. The germline CDR1 and CDR2 sequences are SQVTM and ANQGSEA. CDR3 nucleotides: TGCAGCGTTGAAGTAGCGCCAGGGAGGTCGTACGAGCAGTACTTC. It yields the protein CSVEVAPGRSYEQYF.

This clonotype was detected a few times. The chain carries TRBV4-1 and TRBJ2-2; the match to TRBD2 covers 8 bases. Germline trimming cut 1 base from V and 4 bases from J; bases unmatched to any gene: 11. The CDR3 extends over 18 amino acids. The germline V gene encodes CDR1 MGHRA and CDR2 YSYEKL. CDR3: CASSQVAILAVVTGELFF. The CDR3 DNA is TGCGCCAGCAGCCAAGTTGCGATACTAGCGGTCGTCACCGGGGAGCTGTTTTTT.

This clonotype was seen at least ten times. The rearrangement links TRBV27 to TRBJ1-3; no clear D gene. Trimming stripped 2 bases from V and 4 bases from J, with 6 bases between. Germline V gene lookup returns CDR1 MNHEY and CDR2 SMNVEV (reference sequence). The CDR3 runs to 13 residues. CDR3 sequence (DNA): TGTGCCAGCAGTTTAAGTGTCGGAAACACCATATATTTT. Residues: CASSLSVGNTIYF.

The gene calls are TRBV6-1 and TRBJ1-5; 7 nucleotides line up with TRBD1. V gave up 5 bases and J gave up 3 bases; unmatched junction bases: 4. The CDR3 is made up of 14 amino acids. The germline V gene encodes CDR1 MNHNS and CDR2 SASEGT. CDR3 coding DNA: TGTGCCAGCAGTCCACAGGGGAACAATCAGCCCCAGCATTTT. It is translated as CASSPQGNNQPQHF.

This clonotype was detected only a few times. The CDR3 sequence is CASSFGGSRYF. The CDR3 bases are TGTGCCAGCAGTTTCGGGGGATCCAGGTACTTC. The V gene is TRBV12-3 or TRBV12-4, the J gene TRBJ2-4; D might be TRBD2 (6 bases). The CDR3 is 11 amino acids. V was cut by 3 bases and J by 15 bases, with 12 bases left in between.

The J gene is TRBJ2-7, the V gene TRBV5-6; D perhaps matches TRBD2 (5 bases). Trimming shortened V by 0 bases and J by 5 bases, and 18 bases separated the two germline ends. The germline gives CDR1 SGHDT, CDR2 YYEEEE. The CDR3 has 16 amino acids. For the CDR3, the DNA is TGTGCCAGCAGCTTGGTAACGTCTAGCTTTATACACGAGCAGTACTTC. It yields the protein CASSLVTSSFIHEQYF.

This clonotype was recorded a few times. The chain uses TRBV5-1 and TRBJ1-1; weak D call: TRBD1 (5 bases). Germline V gene sequence: CDR1 SGHRS, CDR2 YFSETQ. V shed 1 base and J shed 1 base, with 14 bases lying between them. The length of the CDR3 is 16 residues. The CDR3 sequence is CASSLLPGIANTEAFF. CDR3 DNA: TGCGCCAGCAGCTTGTTGCCAGGGATAGCGAACACTGAAGCTTTCTTT.

This clonotype has at least ten counts. The chain carries TRBV5-1 and TRBJ2-2; maybe TRBD1 (6 bases). The V end lost 4 bases, the J end lost 6 bases, and 10 bases lay between the germline ends. The CDR3 is 13 amino acids. In germline, CDR1 is SGHRS, CDR2 YFSETQ. CDR3 sequence: CASSLQGAGELFF. The CDR3 DNA reads as TGCGCCAGCAGCCTACAGGGTGCCGGGGAGCTGTTTTTT.

The chain couples TRBV7-6 to TRBJ2-5; possible D gene TRBD2, 7 bases. CDR1 is SGHVS, CDR2 FNYEAQ, per germline. This CDR3 spans 15 amino acids. Trimming pared 1 base from V and 5 bases from J, leaving 14 bases between. In nucleotides, the CDR3 is TGTGCCAGCAGCTTAGGCCCTAGGGGGGGCGAGACCCAGTACTTC. It yields the protein CASSLGPRGGETQYF.

This chain connects TRBV3-1 to TRBJ2-7, with D uncertain. Germline loops: CDR1 LGHDT, CDR2 YNNKEL (reference sequence). The CDR3 consists of 14 residues. V dropped 4 bases and J dropped 0 bases, with 10 bases sitting between them. CDR3 DNA sequence: TGTGCCAGCAGCCCCAGTAGCCCCTCCTACGAGCAGTACTTC. Protein product: CASSPSSPSYEQYF.

This clonotype was observed many times. The gene calls are TRBV28 and TRBJ2-7; the D gene is possibly TRBD1 (5 bases). The CDR3 is 13 residues long. The V end lost 6 bases, the J end lost 2 bases, and 11 bases lay between the germline ends. Germline values: CDR1 MDHEN, CDR2 SYDVKM. The CDR3 loop is CASRAPGPYEQYF. Here the CDR3 DNA reads TGTGCCAGCAGGGCGCCAGGGCCCTACGAGCAGTACTTC.

The V and J genes are TRBV6-6 and TRBJ2-3; D may be TRBD1 (5 bases). The germline gives CDR1 MNHNY, CDR2 SVGAGI (reference sequence). The germline V and J ends were trimmed by 2 bases and 7 bases, with 10 bases remaining between them. This CDR3 has 13 residues. The CDR3 DNA reads as TGTGCCAGCAGTTACCTTCAGGGCTATACGCAGTATTTT. Translating gives CASSYLQGYTQYF.

The table lists this clonotype with a few counts. The J gene is TRBJ2-7, the V gene TRBV20-1, with TRBD1 identical over 10 bases. Per the germline V gene, CDR1 is DFQATT and CDR2 is SNEGSKA (reference sequence). The CDR3 has 15 residues. The ends lost 2 bases at V and 4 bases at J; junction bases unmatched: 8. The CDR3 loop is CSARRATGQGYEQYF. In DNA, the CDR3 is TGCAGTGCTAGACGTGCGACGGGACAGGGGTACGAGCAGTACTTC.